The rows below give T cell receptor beta chains drawn from one sample of a study of T cells after yellow fever vaccination. TCRdb reprocessed the 5' RACE reads via MiXCR and lists one record per CDR3 protein. The sample carries some 96,000 distinct CDR3 sequences, 8.9% recorded once. The sample in question was CD8+ T cells not binding an NS4B(214-222) dextramer, sorted from PBMCs, obtained roughly 14 days after the first yellow fever vaccination. The receptors were gathered from a man aged 18-30 years who received the YFV17D yellow fever vaccine. Both conserved end residues are part of each CDR3. The order of the fields is V gene, D gene, J gene, clone size, CDR3 protein, CDR3 DNA. The D gene is left open where the match is weak. Clone size is not always given. Where it is, it says once, few, many or a class for expanded clones.

TRBV4-1	TRBD1	TRBJ2-5	many	CASSRYGQGQETQYF	TGCGCCAGCAGCCGATATGGACAGGGTCAAGAGACCCAGTACTTC
TRBV4-1	NA	TRBJ2-7	few	CASSPSPGRGDPYEQYF	TGCGCCAGCAGCCCAAGTCCGGGAAGGGGGGACCCCTACGAGCAGTACTTC
TRBV19	TRBD1	TRBJ1-4	few	CASRGTGYINSEKLFF	TGTGCCAGTAGAGGGACAGGGTACATTAACAGTGAAAAACTGTTTTTT
TRBV6-5	NA	TRBJ2-1	NA	CASRATGIGPVNEQFF	TGTGCCAGCAGGGCAACAGGGATCGGTCCGGTAAATGAGCAGTTCTTC
TRBV12-3/TRBV12-4	NA	TRBJ1-1	NA	CASFRGTEAFF	TGTGCCAGCTTTCGCGGGACTGAAGCTTTCTTT
TRBV6-5	TRBD1	TRBJ2-1	few	CASSSGQAAYNEQFF	TGTGCCAGCAGTTCGGGACAGGCCGCCTACAATGAGCAGTTCTTC
TRBV25-1	NA	TRBJ2-2	many	CASRRRARQLNTGELFF	TGTGCCAGCAGGAGGCGGGCCAGGCAGCTAAACACCGGGGAGCTGTTTTTT
TRBV29-1	NA	TRBJ2-1	many	CSVAQGPYNEQFF	TGCAGCGTTGCGCAGGGCCCCTACAATGAGCAGTTCTTC
TRBV6-5	NA	TRBJ1-1	NA	CASSYRGQRTEAFF	TGTGCCAGCAGTTACAGAGGACAGCGGACTGAAGCTTTCTTT
TRBV20-1	TRBD2	TRBJ2-1	NA	CSARDLAGGSVEQFF	TGCAGTGCTAGAGATCTAGCGGGGGGGTCGGTTGAGCAGTTCTTC
TRBV12-5	NA	TRBJ1-1	few	CASGLIVSTEAFF	TGTGCTAGTGGTTTAATCGTCAGCACTGAAGCTTTCTTT
TRBV4-3	TRBD2	TRBJ2-1	many	CASSQDGGTSSDNEQFF	TGCGCCAGCAGCCAAGATGGGGGGACTAGCTCGGACAATGAGCAGTTCTTC
TRBV5-1	NA	TRBJ2-7	NA	CASSLEGGEQYF	TGCGCCAGCAGCTTAGAGGGAGGCGAGCAGTACTTC
TRBV7-9	TRBD1	TRBJ1-5	many	CASSEQGAGQPQHF	TGTGCCAGCAGCGAACAGGGGGCAGGTCAGCCCCAGCATTTT
TRBV7-9	NA	TRBJ2-6	few	CASSYQGFGANVLTF	TGTGCCAGCAGTTACCAGGGGTTCGGGGCCAACGTCCTGACTTTC
TRBV5-1	NA	TRBJ1-5	NA	CASSPHGDQPQHF	TGCGCCAGCAGCCCACACGGGGATCAGCCCCAGCATTTT
TRBV7-9	NA	TRBJ1-6	many	CASSSVVSGGSSPLHF	TGTGCCAGCAGCTCCGTCGTATCCGGAGGTAGTTCACCCCTCCACTTT
TRBV29-1	NA	TRBJ1-2	NA	CSVGNNNYGYTF	TGCAGCGTGGGGAATAATAACTATGGCTACACCTTC
TRBV7-3	TRBD1	TRBJ1-1	NA	CASSLGQGLAGAFF	TGTGCCAGCAGCTTAGGACAGGGGCTTGCCGGGGCTTTCTTT
TRBV11-2	TRBD1	TRBJ2-5	NA	CASSSTGGETHYF	TGTGCCAGCAGCTCGACAGGGGGCGAGACCCACTACTTC
TRBV5-3	NA	TRBJ2-5	few	CANPDNRSDGAGETQYF	TGTGCCAACCCCGATAATCGCTCCGACGGGGCGGGGGAGACCCAGTACTTC
TRBV9	TRBD1	TRBJ2-3	NA	CASSVQGAHADTQYF	TGTGCCAGCAGCGTCCAGGGGGCGCACGCAGATACGCAGTATTTT
TRBV7-6	NA	TRBJ2-5	NA	CASSLAEDQETQYF	TGTGCCAGCAGCTTAGCGGAGGACCAAGAGACCCAGTACTTC
TRBV6-5	NA	TRBJ1-6	few	CASSYSIGNNYNSPLHF	TGTGCCAGCAGTTACTCGATCGGGAACAACTATAATTCACCCCTCCACTTT
TRBV12-3/TRBV12-4	NA	TRBJ1-1	NA	CASSLQLNTEAFF	TGTGCCAGCAGTTTACAGTTGAACACTGAAGCTTTCTTT
TRBV7-9	NA	TRBJ2-3	many	CASSSLETDSTDTQYF	TGTGCCAGCAGCTCACTTGAGACAGATAGCACAGATACGCAGTATTTT
TRBV7-2	NA	TRBJ2-5	few	CASSTRRKQETQYF	TGTGCCAGCAGCACCCGACGGAAACAAGAGACCCAGTACTTC
TRBV6-5	NA	TRBJ2-7	NA	CASSYAGFEQYF	TGTGCCAGCAGTTATGCGGGGTTCGAGCAGTACTTC
TRBV4-1	NA	TRBJ2-1	NA	CASSQVRESLYNEQFF	TGCGCCAGCAGCCAAGTACGGGAGAGCCTATACAATGAGCAGTTCTTC
TRBV19	NA	TRBJ2-1	NA	CASSIGWGGTYNEQFF	TGTGCCAGTAGTATAGGATGGGGGGGCACTTACAATGAGCAGTTCTTC
TRBV29-1	NA	TRBJ2-2	NA	CSVVWYTGELFF	TGCAGCGTTGTTTGGTACACCGGGGAGCTGTTTTTT
TRBV27	TRBD1	TRBJ2-1	many	CASSLGQTGEQFF	TGTGCCAGCAGTTTGGGACAGACCGGTGAGCAGTTCTTC
TRBV11-3	NA	TRBJ2-2	many	CASSSRGRTGELFF	TGTGCCAGCAGTTCTCGGGGGAGGACCGGGGAGCTGTTTTTT
TRBV6-1	TRBD1	TRBJ2-7	NA	CASRDRGMREQYF	TGTGCCAGCCGGGACAGGGGGATGAGGGAGCAGTACTTC
TRBV29-1	NA	TRBJ2-2	many	CSVDQGRNTGELFF	TGCAGCGTTGACCAGGGGCGGAACACCGGGGAGCTGTTTTTT